The following is a TCR beta chain sequence with its context. This specimen belongs to a study of TIL therapy for anti-PD-1-resistant metastatic lung cancer. V was clipped by 5 bases and J by 4 bases, with 14 bases between them. The CDR3 runs 14 residues. The V gene's germline CDR1 is SEHNR and CDR2 FQNEAQ (reference sequence). Described time point: pre-treatment sample, taken before nivolumab and TIL therapy. The libraries were made with immunoSEQ v3. Clones were sequenced by immunoSEQ multiplex PCR, and TCRdb holds only the in-frame ones, with some missing. The sample carries approximately 12,000 clones, around 80% recorded once.

The material sequenced was blood, taken at baseline. This sequence was found in a person between 30 and 80 years old with non-small cell lung cancer. The chain recombines TRBV7-9 with TRBJ2-5, with D tentatively TRBD1 (5 bases). Here the CDR3 DNA reads TGTGCCAGCAGCAAAAACCAGGGTACAGAGACCCAGTACTTC. As protein: CASSKNQGTETQYF.